The rows below give T cell receptor beta chains drawn from one sample of a study of cytomegalovirus exposure and HLA in healthy donors. The data were produced by immunoSEQ multiplex PCR, yet TCRdb's version contains in-frame clones alone and is incomplete. The sample lists 120,000 or so clones; approximately 87% were seen once. Sequences were obtained from PBMCs. These receptors were obtained from a man between 18 and 29 years old in good health and CMV-seropositive. Each CDR3 is given with its conserved first and last residue. A D gene is named only where the DNA matches it firmly. For some rows the clone size is stated as once, few or many, or as a class when expanded; others skip it.

>-|few|TRBV4-1|TRBJ2-5
TGCGCCAGCAGCCAAGAGACTAGAGGGGGGGGGACCCAGTACTTC
CASSQETRGGGTQYF
>-|once|TRBV2|TRBJ1-2
TGTGCCAGCAGGCGGGATTATGGCTACACCTTC
CASRRDYGYTF
>TRBD1|-|TRBV2|TRBJ1-1
TGTGCCAGCAGTTTGACAGGGGCCCCTGAAGCTTTCTTT
CASSLTGAPEAFF
>-|-|TRBV5-1|TRBJ2-7
TGCGCCAGCAGTTTTAGCGGCGGGGCCGGGTACGAGCAGTACTTC
CASSFSGGAGYEQYF
>TRBD1|once|TRBV27|TRBJ2-5
TGTGCCAGCAGTTTATCCGGGACAGGGGGCGGGAAGACCCAGTACTTC
CASSLSGTGGGKTQYF
>-|-|TRBV2|TRBJ1-1
TGTGCCAGCAGACTGTTTACAGGGAGTATGAACACTGAAGCTTTCTTT
CASRLFTGSMNTEAFF
>-|-|TRBV28|TRBJ2-7
TGTGCCAGCAGTTCTTCCTCCTACGAGCAGTACTTC
CASSSSSYEQYF
>-|few|TRBV5-6|TRBJ2-1
TGTGCCAGCAGCTTTAGGGCGGGGCTAAATGAGCAGTTCTTC
CASSFRAGLNEQFF
>TRBD1|few|TRBV11-2|TRBJ1-2
TGTGCCAGCAGCTTAGATGCCAGGGGGTCGCATGGCTACACCTTC
CASSLDARGSHGYTF
>TRBD1|-|TRBV4-1|TRBJ1-2
TGCGCCAGCAGTCAAAATCCCGGACAGGGGGACCCTGGCTACACCTTC
CASSQNPGQGDPGYTF
>-|-|TRBV27|TRBJ1-1
TGTGCCAGCAGCCCCTCCGTAGGGGGTGAAGCTTTCTTT
CASSPSVGGEAFF
>TRBD1|many|TRBV6-1|TRBJ1-2
TGTGCCAGCAGTGAAGCGGTAGACAGGGTTAGTGGCTACACCTTC
CASSEAVDRVSGYTF
>TRBD1|-|TRBV7-2|TRBJ1-2
TGTGCCAGCAGCTCCGACAGGGGGCTAAGGGGCTACACCTTC
CASSSDRGLRGYTF
>TRBD2|-|TRBV10-2|TRBJ2-5
TGCGCCAGCAGCCCTCTTTCCGTTACTAGCGGGGGCTTCGGGGAGACCCAGCACTTC
CASSPLSVTSGGFGETQHF
>-|-|TRBV5-1|TRBJ1-1
TGCGCCAGCAGCTTGGAAGCAGGGATCGCTTTCTTT
CASSLEAGIAFF
>-|-|TRBV14|TRBJ1-2
TGTGCCAGCAGCCAAGGAGTGGGCAACTATGGCTACACCTTC
CASSQGVGNYGYTF
>-|few|TRBV5-1|TRBJ1-1
TGCGCCAGCAGCGGACAGACAGAAAACACTGAAGCTTTCTTT
CASSGQTENTEAFF
>TRBD1|-|TRBV14|TRBJ1-2
TGTGCCAGCAGCCAGACGACAGGGGGCTATGGCTACACCTTC
CASSQTTGGYGYTF
>-|-|TRBV9|TRBJ1-2
TGTGCCAGTAGGGGCAGGGGCGACTATGGCTACACCTTC
CASRGRGDYGYTF
>TRBD2|few|TRBV6-5|TRBJ2-5
TGTGCCAGCAGTCACTTCAGCGGGGGACAAGAGACCCAGTACTTC
CASSHFSGGQETQYF
>-|-|TRBV7-9|TRBJ2-3
TGTGCCAGCAGCTTATTGGAGACCGGGGCAGATACGCAGTATTTT
CASSLLETGADTQYF
>-|-|TRBV5-6|TRBJ2-4
TGTGCCAGCAGCGCGACGGGGAGTACTATAGCCAAAAACATTCAGTACTTC
CASSATGSTIAKNIQYF
>-|-|TRBV7-2|TRBJ2-7
TGTGCCAGCAGCTTAGGCGGGTTATACGAGCAGTACTTC
CASSLGGLYEQYF
>TRBD2|-|TRBV4-1|TRBJ2-5
TGCGCCAGCAGCCAAGCCCTACTAGCGGGGGGTGGGGAGACCCAGTACTTC
CASSQALLAGGGETQYF
>-|-|TRBV28|TRBJ2-5
TGTGCCAGCAAGGAGGGGTGGGTAGAGACCCAGTACTTC
CASKEGWVETQYF
>-|-|TRBV5-1|TRBJ2-7
TGCGCCAGCAGCTTTTGGGGAGTAGGAGGGACCTACGAGCAGTACTTC
CASSFWGVGGTYEQYF
>-|-|TRBV11-2|TRBJ2-7
TGTGCCAGCAGCTCCTCCAGGTACGAGCAGTACTTC
CASSSSRYEQYF
>TRBD2|few|TRBV10-3|TRBJ2-3
TGTGCCATCAGACCTAGCGGGGGGGAGGATACGCAGTATTTT
CAIRPSGGEDTQYF
>-|-|TRBV27|TRBJ2-1
TGTGCCAGCAGCCTAGCGGACAGCTCCTACAATGAGCAGTTCTTC
CASSLADSSYNEQFF